The 29 T cell receptor beta chains in this list originate from one sample, sequenced in a study of human T cells and chemical hapten exposure. Time point noted: patch test 1, 2 weeks after DPC sensitization. Treatment here: therapeutic diphenylcyclopropenone sensitization with weekly scalp DPC. TCRdb analysed the RACE reads with MiXCR anew, one entry per CDR3 protein. The profile shows around 100,000 distinct CDR3 sequences, 9.5% to 12% of them singletons. The sequences come from whole blood, collected in connection with sensitization to the hapten diphenylcyclopropenone (DPC). These receptors were taken from a woman aged 40 to 50 with alopecia areata. Some clones in this sample may be carry-over from other donors' samples.

This clonotype has at least ten counts. The chain employs TRBV7-9 and TRBJ1-1, with 8 bases fitting TRBD1. Trimming took 3 bases from V and 0 from J; bases not matched to a gene: 0. Germline V gene lookup returns CDR1 SEHNR and CDR2 FQNEAQ (reference sequence). This CDR3 has 14 amino acids. In DNA form, the CDR3 reads TGTGCCAGCAGCTTGACAGGGGTGAACACTGAAGCTTTCTTT. Protein sequence: CASSLTGVNTEAFF.

This clonotype was seen ten or more times. The chain combines TRBV2 with TRBJ2-2; D is unresolved. Germline values: CDR1 SNHLY, CDR2 FYNNEI. This CDR3 region has 13 residues. V was clipped by 7 bases and J by 0 bases, with 6 bases between them. CDR3 sequence reads: CASNRANTGELFF. DNA of the CDR3: TGTGCCAGCAACAGAGCGAACACCGGGGAGCTGTTTTTT.

This clonotype was counted ten times or more. V is TRBV7-2 and J is TRBJ1-2; no clear D. From germline, CDR1 is SGHTA and CDR2 FQGNSA. This CDR3 spans 15 amino acids. Deletions cut 7 bases from V and 6 bases from J, with 21 bases between. CDR3 coding DNA: TGTGCCAGCATCCCGAACGGACGGCCCATCGATGGCTACACCTTC. As protein: CASIPNGRPIDGYTF.

The V and J genes are TRBV7-2 and TRBJ2-1; 12 nucleotides agree with TRBD2. The CDR3 extends over 15 amino acids. Germline values: CDR1 SGHTA, CDR2 FQGNSA. The trim removed 2 bases at V and 8 bases at J, leaving 4 bases unmatched. In DNA form, the CDR3 reads TGTGCCAGCAGCTTAAGGACTAGCGGGAATGATGAGCAGTTCTTC. This codes for CASSLRTSGNDEQFF.

This clonotype has ten or more counts. This chain connects TRBV4-3 to TRBJ1-1; D might be TRBD1 (6 bases). V was shortened by 4 bases and J by 7 bases, with 10 bases between the two germline ends. The CDR3 sequence is 12 residues long. Germline CDR1 reads LGHNA; CDR2 reads YSLEER. In DNA form, the CDR3 reads TGCGCCAGCAGCCGGGTACAGGGTGAAGCTTTCTTT. Translated, it gives CASSRVQGEAFF.

The chain has TRBV30 and TRBJ2-3, with 9 bases that match TRBD1. Germline V gives CDR1 GTSNPN, CDR2 SVGIG (reference sequence). V shed 3 bases and J 3 bases; nucleotides not matched to a gene: 4. This CDR3 region has 14 residues. The CDR3 nucleotides read TGTGCCTGGAGGGGGGACAGGGTAACAGATACGCAGTATTTT. Residues: CAWRGDRVTDTQYF. Looking up the rest from reference TRBV30 and TRBJ2-3 gives the full variable domain: SQTIHQWPATLVQPVGSPLSLECTVEGTSNPNLYWYRQAAGRGLQLLFYSVGIGQISSEVPQNLSASRPQDRQFILSSKKLLLSDSGFYLCAWRGDRVTDTQYFGPGTRLTVL.

This clonotype was counted only a few times. The genes are TRBV20-1 and TRBJ2-5, with 11 bases lining up with TRBD1. This CDR3 comprises 15 residues. V shed 5 bases, J shed 0 bases, and the junction held 5 bases outside the gene matches. The germline V gene encodes CDR1 DFQATT and CDR2 SNEGSKA (reference sequence). The CDR3 nucleotides are TGCAGTGCTCTACGGACAGGGGGCGACCAAGAGACCCAGTACTTC. This encodes CSALRTGGDQETQYF.

V and J are TRBV19 and TRBJ2-4; 8 nucleotides agree with TRBD2. The CDR3 extends over 16 amino acids. Germline V lookup: CDR1 LNHDA, CDR2 SQIVND (reference sequence). V shed 7 bases, J shed 0 bases, and the junction held 8 bases outside the gene matches. The CDR3 here is CASTPGGYLAKNIQYF. Here the CDR3 DNA reads TGTGCCAGTACCCCGGGGGGGTACCTAGCCAAAAACATTCAGTACTTC.

In this sample, this clonotype turned up a few times. This chain links TRBV6-2 or TRBV6-3 with TRBJ2-7; no definite D call. The CDR3 loop spans 11 amino acids. V was trimmed by 2 bases and J by 6 bases, leaving 5 bases between them. Germline CDR1 MNHEY, CDR2 SVGEGT. The CDR3 DNA reads TGTGCCAGCAGTTACCCGGCCGAGCAGTACTTC. It codes for CASSYPAEQYF.

This clonotype occurred a few times. The chain employs TRBV7-8 and TRBJ1-6, with 7 bases matching TRBD1. This CDR3 contains 15 residues. After removal of 5 bases from V and 8 bases from J, the junction contained 9 bases not matched to a gene. Per germline, CDR1 SGHVS and CDR2 FQNEAQ. The CDR3, as DNA: TGTGCCAGCAGCCGACAGGCCAGGGGGGATTCACCCCTCCACTTT. This encodes CASSRQARGDSPLHF.

The sample holds many counts of this clonotype. The chain recombines TRBV12-3 or TRBV12-4 with TRBJ2-5; the match to TRBD2 covers 7 bases. V gave up 6 bases and J gave up 5 bases; unmatched junction bases: 15. There are 16 residues in the CDR3. The CDR3 DNA is TGTGCCAGCAGCTCCCTGGGGAGGGATGGAAAGGAGACCCAGTACTTC. Translation gives CASSSLGRDGKETQYF.

Worth noting for this clonotype: A much bigger clone sits one base away, suggesting this may be a read error. V gene TRBV12-3 or TRBV12-4 combines with J gene TRBJ2-6; D is perhaps TRBD1 (5 bases). The CDR3 runs 16 residues. The CDR3 sequence: CDSRLNQGTGANVLTF. The CDR3, as DNA: TGTGACAGCAGGCTTAACCAGGGTACTGGGGCCAACGTCCTGACTTTC.

This clonotype was counted at least ten times. The chain uses TRBV6-2 or TRBV6-3 and TRBJ2-3; D possibly corresponds to TRBD2 (6 bases). Germline V lookup: CDR1 MNHEY, CDR2 SVGEGT. This CDR3 is built from 11 residues. Trimming took 2 bases from V and 10 from J, leaving 7 bases between them. DNA of the CDR3: TGTGCCAGCAGTTACGGAGGGGCGCAGTATTTT. Translated, it gives CASSYGGAQYF.

The V and J genes are TRBV20-1 and TRBJ1-1; D remains unclear. V was clipped by 2 bases and J by 1 base, with 8 bases between them. Germline-derived CDR1 and CDR2 are DFQATT and SNEGSKA (reference sequence). The CDR3 consists of 13 residues. DNA of the CDR3: TGCAGTGCTAGAAGAGATCCGAACACTGAAGCTTTCTTT. Translated: CSARRDPNTEAFF.

This chain joins TRBV20-1 and TRBJ2-4; D may be TRBD1 (5 bases). This CDR3 contains 13 residues. V was shortened by 7 bases and J by 0 bases, with 10 bases between the two germline ends. CDR1 and CDR2 (germline): DFQATT, SNEGSKA (reference sequence). CDR3: CSVKGIAKNIQYF. The DNA for the CDR3 is TGCAGTGTGAAGGGGATAGCCAAAAACATTCAGTACTTC.

In its sample, this clonotype was seen many times. The chain carries TRBV6-2 or TRBV6-3 and TRBJ2-1; TRBD2 aligns across 11 bases. The CDR3 spans 17 residues. Looked up from germline, CDR1 is MNHEY and CDR2 is SVGEGT. V lost 6 bases, J lost 3 bases, and 10 bases stayed unmatched. The CDR3 DNA is TGTGCCAGCAGAGCAATGTCTAGCGGGGGGAACTACAATGAGCAGTTCTTC. Residues: CASRAMSSGGNYNEQFF.

The chain couples TRBV9 to TRBJ2-1, with 9 bases aligning to TRBD1. The length of the CDR3 is 15 residues. Per germline, CDR1 SGDLS and CDR2 YYNGEE. Trimming took 4 bases from V and 6 from J; bases not matched to a gene: 8. The CDR3 DNA reads TGTGCCAGCAGCCCCCGGGACAGGGTTGGCAATGAGCAGTTCTTC. Its translation: CASSPRDRVGNEQFF.

This clonotype has a count of ten or more. The chain recombines TRBV7-6 with TRBJ2-5; 9 bases fit TRBD1. With 2 bases clipped from V and 5 bases from J, the junction kept 6 bases outside the gene matches. This CDR3 has 15 residues. Germline CDR1 is SGHVS and CDR2 is FNYEAQ. CDR3 sequence (DNA): TGTGCCAGCAGCTTAATACCGGGACAGGGCGAGACCCAGTACTTC. This translates into CASSLIPGQGETQYF.

This clonotype was seen a handful of times. The chain combines TRBV27 with TRBJ1-1; TRBD1 aligns across 8 bases. The CDR3 consists of 14 residues. CDR1 and CDR2 from the germline V gene are MNHEY and SMNVEV (reference sequence). V lost 3 bases to trimming and J lost 4 bases; unmatched junction nucleotides: 4. The CDR3 protein is CASSLDRAATEAFF. CDR3 nucleotides: TGTGCCAGCAGTTTGGACAGGGCGGCCACTGAAGCTTTCTTT.

The rearrangement links TRBV27 to TRBJ2-3, with D unclear. Trimming stripped 6 bases from V and 2 bases from J, with 12 bases between. The CDR3 loop spans 14 amino acids. In germline, CDR1 is MNHEY, CDR2 SMNVEV (reference sequence). This CDR3 is CASSRKEDTDTQYF. CDR3 bases: TGTGCCAGCAGCAGAAAAGAGGACACAGATACGCAGTATTTT.

This clonotype was seen a handful of times. The chain has TRBV5-4 and TRBJ1-1; D uncertain. V lost 0 bases and J 1 base, leaving 10 bases between the germline ends. This CDR3 is built from 15 residues. Germline-derived CDR1 and CDR2 are SGHNT and YYREEE (reference sequence). CDR3 region: CASSLARTENTEAFF. CDR3 coding DNA: TGTGCCAGCAGCTTGGCCCGGACGGAGAACACTGAAGCTTTCTTT.

This clonotype was observed a few times. The chain uses TRBV12-3 or TRBV12-4 and TRBJ2-1, with 9 bases matching TRBD2. The CDR3 spans 17 residues. The V and J ends lost 5 bases and 0 bases, in that order; junction bases with no gene match: 8. CDR3 region: CASSTRTSDYSYNEQFF. In DNA form, the CDR3 reads TGTGCCAGCAGTACCCGGACTAGCGACTACTCCTACAATGAGCAGTTCTTC.

The chain uses TRBV7-6 and TRBJ2-5; TRBD1 aligns across 9 bases. Germline CDR1 is SGHVS and CDR2 is FNYEAQ. This CDR3 region has 15 residues. The ends lost 0 bases at V and 5 bases at J; junction bases unmatched: 4. In nucleotides, the CDR3 is TGTGCCAGCAGCTTAGCGGGGACAGGGTTCGAGACCCAGTACTTC. Translation: CASSLAGTGFETQYF.

This clonotype was seen a few times. This sequence joins TRBV7-9 and TRBJ2-6, with 7 bases lining up with TRBD1. Germline trimming cut 5 bases from V and 0 bases from J; bases unmatched to any gene: 7. Germline CDR1 and CDR2: SEHNR and FQNEAQ (reference sequence). The CDR3 spans 17 residues. CDR3 in DNA: TGTGCCAGCAGCAGACCGGGACAGACCTCTGGGGCCAACGTCCTGACTTTC. This sequence encodes CASSRPGQTSGANVLTF.

The rearrangement uses TRBV20-1 and TRBJ1-4; no reliable D call. This CDR3 is 14 amino acids long. Germline V gene lookup returns CDR1 DFQATT and CDR2 SNEGSKA (reference sequence). Trimming took 1 base from V and 3 from J, leaving 9 bases between them. The CDR3 region has the DNA TGCAGTGCTAGAGTCGGAGTGGCTAATGAAAAACTGTTTTTT. Residues: CSARVGVANEKLFF.

CDR3 loop: CASRPHVNEQFF. CDR3 in DNA: TGTGCCAGCAGGCCCCATGTGAATGAGCAGTTCTTC. V gene TRBV7-2 combines with J gene TRBJ2-1; unclear D gene. There are 12 residues in the CDR3. V lost 6 bases to trimming and J lost 7 bases, with 10 bases between them. Germline CDR1 SGHTA, CDR2 FQGNSA.

This clonotype was picked up many times. The chain carries TRBV7-2 and TRBJ2-6; D gene unclear. V was cut by 2 bases and J by 1 base, with 6 bases left in between. There are 15 residues in the CDR3. CDR1 is SGHTA, CDR2 FQGNSA, per germline. The CDR3: CASSLLLSGANVLTF. The CDR3 DNA follows: TGTGCCAGCAGCTTACTCCTATCTGGGGCCAACGTCCTGACTTTC.

This sequence joins TRBV3-1 and TRBJ2-3, with D perhaps TRBD1 or TRBD2 (5 bases each). Germline V gene data show CDR1 as LGHDT and CDR2 as YNNKEL (reference sequence). The CDR3 runs to 14 residues. The V and J ends lost 6 bases and 4 bases respectively, with 14 bases between them. CDR3 region: CASSSGTTADTQYF. Written as DNA, the CDR3 is TGTGCCAGCAGTTCCGGGACCACCGCAGATACGCAGTATTTT.

This clonotype was counted between two and nine times. The rearrangement links TRBV7-6 to TRBJ2-6; D ambiguous. This CDR3 is built from 19 residues. Germline CDR1 reads SGHVS; CDR2 reads FNYEAQ. V dropped 3 bases and J dropped 0 bases, with 18 bases sitting between them. The CDR3 DNA sequence: TGTGCCAGCAGCTTGAGACCTTCCCACCCGAGCTCTGGGGCCAACGTCCTGACTTTC. This sequence encodes CASSLRPSHPSSGANVLTF. Together with reference TRBV7-6 and TRBJ2-6, the CDR3 gives the full variable domain: GAGVSQSPRYKVTKRGQDVALRCDPISGHVSLYWYRQALGQGPEFLTYFNYEAQQDKSGLPNDRFSAERPEGSISTLTIQRTEQRDSAMYRCASSLRPSHPSSGANVLTFGAGSRLTVL.